This T cell receptor beta chain was observed in a study of cytomegalovirus exposure and HLA in healthy donors. Overall study context: An earlier analysis found some 120 million unique TCR beta sequences from 150 million to 200 million T cells. Study findings and constraints: Some public TCRs appeared in many individuals, while most sequences were rare. Reports credit the classifier with highly specific, highly sensitive diagnosis of cytomegalovirus status. Only CMV serostatus was available as immune exposure information.

The CDR3 contains 15 residues. The ends lost 8 bases at V and 4 bases at J; junction bases unmatched: 9. Per the germline V gene, CDR1 is MNHEY and CDR2 is SMNVEV (reference sequence). Researchers ran the PCR with 60 Vbeta and 13 Jbeta primers. Clones were read by immunoSEQ multiplex PCR, and TCRdb kept only the in-frame ones, dropping some. This sample carries about 130,000 clones, 70% to 85% of them seen once, and the ten largest clones take 9.5% to 15%. To note about this clone: Its cognate antigen is unknown.

Material for sequencing was PBMCs. The receptor was derived from a woman aged 40 to 49 in good health and CMV-seropositive. V and J are TRBV27 and TRBJ2-7, with 12 bases aligning to TRBD2. For the CDR3, the DNA is TGTGCCAGCCAACGACTAGCGGGAGCAACATACGAGCAGTACTTC. As protein: CASQRLAGATYEQYF.